Ten or more counts support the clone carrying this T cell receptor beta chain. The antigen is not known. The data are from a study of T-cell reconstitution after alpha-beta-depleted transplantation in children. For TCRbeta, the library was prepared with unique molecular identifiers. TCRdb re-analysed the PCR reads in MiXCR, keeping a single row per CDR3 protein. This sample has around 490,000 distinct CDR3 sequences, with about an eighth found just once. Study-wide points: Several hundred expanded graft clones reportedly gave rise to the alpha-beta T cells present about two months after transplant.

The TCR was taken from a female patient aged 2 to 10 who had a stem cell transplant for aplastic anemia, so the T cells may come from the graft donor. Sequenced material: PBMCs, mostly from graft donor cells, taken 180 days after TCRalphabeta/CD19-depleted stem cell transplant.

The CDR3 sequence: CASSSRGLAGEYETQYF. In DNA form, the CDR3 reads TGTGCCAGCAGTTCCAGAGGACTAGCGGGAGAGTATGAGACCCAGTACTTC. This chain connects TRBV12-3 or TRBV12-4 to TRBJ2-5, with 13 bases fitting TRBD2. The junction had 10 bases not matched to a gene; V was cut back by 4 bases and J by 5 bases. This CDR3 is 17 amino acids long.